A single sample is the source of the 29 T cell receptor beta chains below, sequenced in a study of technical replicates of blood from a handful of donors. Clones were sequenced by immunoSEQ multiplex PCR, and TCRdb holds only the in-frame ones, with some missing. The repertoire holds tens of thousands of clones, with under 96% as singletons. Sequencing was performed on T cells isolated from PBMCs. All receptors come from a human donor in good health.

V usage is TRBV29-1 and J usage is TRBJ2-7; a possible D gene is TRBD2 (5 bases). Germline V CDR1 and CDR2: SQVTM, ANQGSEA. This CDR3 has 13 residues. V dropped 5 bases and J dropped 0 bases, with 11 bases sitting between them. The CDR3: CSVKGGRSYEQYF. In DNA form, the CDR3 reads TGCAGCGTTAAGGGCGGGCGCTCCTACGAGCAGTACTTC.

The rearrangement links TRBV19 to TRBJ2-3, with D perhaps TRBD2 (6 bases). Trimming took 1 base from V and 4 from J, leaving 18 bases between them. Germline V gives CDR1 LNHDA, CDR2 SQIVND (reference sequence). CDR3 length: 17 residues. The CDR3 DNA reads as TGTGCCAGTAGTATAGTTTCGCTGAGCGGGCAATCAGATACGCAGTATTTT. This gives the protein CASSIVSLSGQSDTQYF. Drawing the rest from reference TRBV19 and TRBJ2-3, the complete variable domain is DGGITQSPKYLFRKEGQNVTLSCEQNLNHDAMYWYRQDPGQGLRLIYYSQIVNDFQKGDIAEGYSVSREKKESFPLTVTSAQKNPTAFYLCASSIVSLSGQSDTQYFGPGTRLTVL.

This chain uses TRBV28 with TRBJ2-7; weak D call: TRBD1 (6 bases). Germline V CDR1 and CDR2: MDHEN, SYDVKM. Trimming removed 5 bases at V and 5 bases at J, with 16 bases between. This CDR3 is built from 14 residues. The CDR3 protein is CASSRVEQGHEQYF. For the CDR3, the DNA is TGTGCCAGCAGTCGAGTGGAACAGGGACACGAGCAGTACTTC. The full variable domain, with the rest looked up from reference TRBV28 and TRBJ2-7, is DVKVTQSSRYLVKRTGEKVFLECVQDMDHENMFWYRQDPGLGLRLIYFSYDVKMKEKGDIPEGYSVSREKKERFSLILESASTNQTSMYLCASSRVEQGHEQYFGPGTRLTVT.

The chain combines TRBV5-1 with TRBJ2-7; 7 bases line up with TRBD1. The trim removed 3 bases at V and 3 bases at J, leaving 9 bases unmatched. The CDR3 extends over 15 amino acids. Germline assignment: CDR1 SGHRS and CDR2 YFSETQ. CDR3 nucleotides: TGCGCCAGCAGCTCCTGGGACAGAGCCTACTACGAGCAGTACTTC. It specifies CASSSWDRAYYEQYF.

This sequence joins TRBV30 and TRBJ2-1; D unresolved. CDR1 and CDR2 from the germline V gene are GTSNPN and SVGIG (reference sequence). CDR3 length: 15 amino acids. V lost 2 bases and J lost 0, with 11 bases in between. The CDR3 coding sequence is TGTGCCTGGAGTCGTTTCGGGTACTCCTACAATGAGCAGTTCTTC. It is translated as CAWSRFGYSYNEQFF.

The chain combines TRBV29-1 with TRBJ2-7, with D tentatively TRBD1 (5 bases). Germline lookup yields CDR1 SQVTM and CDR2 ANQGSEA. The V and J ends lost 7 bases and 4 bases respectively, with 11 bases between them. CDR3 length: 11 residues. In DNA form, the CDR3 reads TGCAGCGCGGACATTGCGTACGAGCAGTACTTC. Its translation is CSADIAYEQYF.

The chain employs TRBV10-3 and TRBJ2-5; 14 bases agree with TRBD2. Germline-derived CDR1 and CDR2 are ENHRY and SYGVKD. The CDR3 is 16 amino acids. V gave up 5 bases and J gave up 5 bases; unmatched junction bases: 7. CDR3 bases: TGTGCCATCAGTAGACTAGCGGGAGGGCCTCGGGAGACCCAGTACTTC. This translates into CAISRLAGGPRETQYF.

J is TRBJ2-1 and V is TRBV6-1; weak D call: TRBD2 (5 bases). The CDR3 runs to 15 residues. Trimming removed 3 bases at V and 7 bases at J, with 16 bases between. Germline V lookup: CDR1 MNHNS, CDR2 SASEGT. The CDR3 DNA reads TGTGCCAGCAGTGAGTGGCTAGCCGGGGTGAATGAGCAGTTCTTC. It codes for CASSEWLAGVNEQFF.

V is TRBV11-2 and J is TRBJ2-2; 8 positions agree with TRBD1. CDR1 and CDR2 from the germline V gene are SGHAT and FQNNGV. There are 16 residues in the CDR3. The J segment lost 4 bases and the V segment lost 5 bases, leaving 9 bases of the junction unmatched. CDR3 residues: CASSRIDRGRTGELFF. The CDR3 nucleotides read TGTGCCAGCAGCCGTATAGACAGGGGTCGCACCGGGGAGCTGTTTTTT. Combining the CDR3 with reference TRBV11-2 and TRBJ2-2 gives the whole variable domain EAGVAQSPRYKIIEKRQSVAFWCNPISGHATLYWYQQILGQGPKLLIQFQNNGVVDDSQLPKDRFSAERLKGVDSTLKIQPAKLEDSAVYLCASSRIDRGRTGELFFGEGSRLTVL.

V is TRBV19 and J is TRBJ2-7, with 11 bases lining up with TRBD1. Losses at the gene ends were 2 bases for V and 5 bases for J; bases not matched to a gene: 2. Germline V gene sequence: CDR1 LNHDA, CDR2 SQIVND (reference sequence). The CDR3 is made up of 14 amino acids. CDR3 protein: CASSILGQGDEQYF. The CDR3 nucleotides read TGTGCCAGTAGTATATTGGGACAGGGGGACGAGCAGTACTTC.

The V and J genes are TRBV27 and TRBJ2-1; D not resolved. Germline loops: CDR1 MNHEY, CDR2 SMNVEV (reference sequence). V lost 7 bases to trimming and J lost 4 bases, with 5 bases between them. The CDR3 sequence is 11 residues long. CDR3 DNA: TGTGCCAGCAACTCGTACAATGAGCAGTTCTTC. Amino acid sequence: CASNSYNEQFF.

The V call is TRBV5-4, the J call TRBJ2-3; D gene ambiguous. The CDR3 is 11 amino acids. V gave up 2 bases and J gave up 9 bases, with 7 bases separating them. Per germline, CDR1 SGHNT and CDR2 YYREEE (reference sequence). CDR3 in amino acids: CASSFMETQYF. In DNA form, the CDR3 reads TGTGCCAGCAGCTTCATGGAGACGCAGTATTTT.

The rearrangement links TRBV18 to TRBJ1-2; D is ambiguous. The CDR3 covers 16 residues. V lost 0 bases and J lost 5, with 16 bases in between. Per the germline V gene, CDR1 is KGHSH and CDR2 is LQKENI. This chain's CDR3 is CASSPPWIRVRYGYTF. The DNA for the CDR3 is TGTGCCAGCTCACCACCTTGGATTCGGGTTCGGTATGGCTACACCTTC.

This chain joins TRBV9 and TRBJ2-2; 8 positions match TRBD2. Trimming cost V 2 bases and J 6 bases; bases outside gene matches: 9. Germline V gene sequence: CDR1 SGDLS, CDR2 YYNGEE. CDR3 length: 16 amino acids. The CDR3 nucleotides read TGTGCCAGCAGCGTTCAAGCGGGAGTCTACGCCGGGGAGCTGTTTTTT. This sequence encodes CASSVQAGVYAGELFF. The complete variable domain, with remaining parts taken from reference TRBV9 and TRBJ2-2, reads DSGVTQTPKHLITATGQRVTLRCSPRSGDLSVYWYQQSLDQGLQFLIQYYNGEERAKGNILERFSAQQFPDLHSELNLSSLELGDSALYFCASSVQAGVYAGELFFGEGSRLTVL.

CDR3 loop: CASSQQYTGNTIYF. Here the CDR3 DNA reads TGTGCCAGCAGCCAACAGTATACTGGAAACACCATATATTTT. The chain employs TRBV9 and TRBJ1-3; D gene ambiguous. Trimming cost V 4 bases and J 2 bases, with 10 bases left between them. Germline lookup yields CDR1 SGDLS and CDR2 YYNGEE. The CDR3 consists of 14 residues.

This rearrangement joins TRBV30 to TRBJ1-1; D remains unclear. The CDR3 is 14 amino acids. The V gene's germline CDR1 is GTSNPN and CDR2 SVGIG (reference sequence). V shed 0 bases and J shed 4 bases, with 12 bases lying between them. The CDR3 sequence is CAWSVRRRTTEAFF. The CDR3 DNA is TGTGCCTGGAGTGTAAGGCGGAGGACCACTGAAGCTTTCTTT.

Here the CDR3 DNA reads TGTGCCAGCAGATTTGACAGCACCGGGGAGCTGTTTTTT. Translating it yields CASRFDSTGELFF. The chain combines TRBV7-9 with TRBJ2-2; maybe TRBD1 (5 bases). Deletions cut 6 bases from V and 4 bases from J, with 9 bases between. CDR3 length: 13 amino acids. Germline lookup yields CDR1 SEHNR and CDR2 FQNEAQ (reference sequence).

CDR3 DNA sequence: TGTGCCAGCAGCCCCTATCAAGAGACCCAGTACTTC. Its translation is CASSPYQETQYF. V is TRBV5-6 and J is TRBJ2-5; D gene unclear. Per germline, CDR1 SGHDT and CDR2 YYEEEE. The germline V and J ends were trimmed by 4 bases and 2 bases, with 6 bases remaining between them. The CDR3 is made up of 12 amino acids.

The chain is built from TRBV2 and TRBJ1-5; 10 bases align to TRBD1. Trimming cost V 8 bases and J 6 bases; bases outside gene matches: 13. Looked up from germline, CDR1 is SNHLY and CDR2 is FYNNEI. This CDR3 has 16 residues. The CDR3 coding sequence is TGTGCCAGCGAACCCCCGGGACAGGGGATAGGTCAGCCCCAGCATTTT. The encoded protein is CASEPPGQGIGQPQHF.

The rearrangement joins TRBV7-9 to TRBJ1-2; 8 nucleotides agree with TRBD1. The CDR3 is 17 residues long. Germline V gene data show CDR1 as SEHNR and CDR2 as FQNEAQ (reference sequence). V lost 3 bases, J lost 4 bases, and 13 bases stayed unmatched. The DNA of the CDR3 is TGTGCCAGCAGCTTGACGACAGTGCAGGGGGCAGGCTATGGCTACACCTTC. Its protein is CASSLTTVQGAGYGYTF.

In DNA, the CDR3 is TGCGCCAGCAGCTTCCTTACTAGCGGGAGTAGCACCGGGGAGCTGTTTTTT. It specifies CASSFLTSGSSTGELFF. The chain has TRBV5-1 and TRBJ2-2, with 11 bases identical to TRBD2. Germline loops: CDR1 SGHRS, CDR2 YFSETQ. This CDR3 contains 17 residues. V lost 2 bases and J lost 4; bases outside the gene matches: 7.

This chain connects TRBV19 to TRBJ1-2, with D possibly being TRBD1 (5 bases). The CDR3 length is 15 residues. Per the germline V gene, CDR1 is LNHDA and CDR2 is SQIVND (reference sequence). The V gene lost 8 bases and the J gene lost 8 bases, with 24 bases spanning the gap. The CDR3 DNA sequence: TGTGCCAGTCGGGAGGGGACCCTAAGCCTCTGGGGCTACACCTTC. Protein: CASREGTLSLWGYTF.

The gene calls are TRBV4-1 and TRBJ2-7; D unresolved. The CDR3 is 14 amino acids. Per the germline V gene, CDR1 is MGHRA and CDR2 is YSYEKL. Trimming pared 1 base from V and 3 bases from J, leaving 10 bases between. CDR3 amino acids: CASSQVSSDYEQYF. The CDR3, as DNA: TGCGCCAGCAGCCAAGTTTCCAGCGACTACGAGCAGTACTTC.

The chain has TRBV14 and TRBJ2-1, with TRBD2 as a possible D gene (5 bases). Germline loops: CDR1 SGHDN, CDR2 FVKESK. V was cut by 1 base and J by 10 bases, with 11 bases left in between. The length of the CDR3 is 13 residues. CDR3 residues: CASSQVNGEEQFF. DNA of the CDR3: TGTGCCAGCAGCCAAGTGAACGGGGAGGAGCAGTTCTTC. Supplemented by reference TRBV14 and TRBJ2-1, the full variable domain reads EAGVTQFPSHSVIEKGQTVTLRCDPISGHDNLYWYRRVMGKEIKFLLHFVKESKQDESGMPNNRFLAERTGGTYSTLKVQPAELEDSGVYFCASSQVNGEEQFFGPGTRLTVL.

The CDR3 DNA follows: TGTGCCAGCAGCCTATTTGGGACTAGTCCCTACAATGAGCAGTTCTTC. Amino acids: CASSLFGTSPYNEQFF. This rearrangement joins TRBV7-3 to TRBJ2-1; 8 bases line up with TRBD2. The CDR3 is 16 residues long. Per germline, CDR1 SGHTA and CDR2 FQGTGA. Trimming removed 5 bases from V and 2 bases from J; junction bases left unmatched: 8.

The chain is built from TRBV11-2 and TRBJ1-5, with no clear D. V was cut by 0 bases and J by 5 bases, with 5 bases left in between. The CDR3 length is 13 residues. CDR1 SGHAT and CDR2 FQNNGV come from the germline V gene. In DNA, the CDR3 is TGTGCCAGCAGCTTAGAGGGAGATCAGCCCCAGCATTTT. Protein: CASSLEGDQPQHF.

The chain uses TRBV28 and TRBJ1-2; 9 bases are a match to TRBD1. The CDR3 covers 17 residues. The germline V gene encodes CDR1 MDHEN and CDR2 SYDVKM. V trimming: 1 base; J trimming: 3 bases; junction bases outside the gene matches: 9. CDR3 region: CASSLSSGQGHDYGYTF. CDR3 in DNA: TGTGCCAGCAGTTTATCGTCGGGACAGGGTCACGACTATGGCTACACCTTC.

The chain uses TRBV4-3 and TRBJ2-3; D ambiguous. Per germline, CDR1 LGHNA and CDR2 YSLEER. V gave up 2 bases and J gave up 8 bases, with 8 bases separating them. There are 12 residues in the CDR3. CDR3 loop: CASSQSGGTQYF. The DNA of the CDR3 is TGCGCCAGCAGCCAAAGTGGCGGTACGCAGTATTTT.

This chain connects TRBV27 to TRBJ1-1, with D possibly TRBD1 on 6 matching bases. The CDR3 has 14 residues. V lost 3 bases and J 2 bases, leaving 10 bases between the germline ends. In germline, CDR1 is MNHEY, CDR2 SMNVEV (reference sequence). The CDR3 protein is CASSFTGINTEAFF. The CDR3 DNA reads as TGTGCCAGCAGTTTTACAGGGATCAACACTGAAGCTTTCTTT.